Listed below are T cell receptor beta chains from one sample, sequenced in a study of blood T cell repertoires in COVID-19. Data came from immunoSEQ multiplex PCR; TCRdb stores just in-frame clones and leaves some out. Among about 88,000 clones listed, around 67% were seen once. Sequencing was done on a sample of peripheral blood. The source is a woman aged 55-75 years in a cohort sampled during active or convalescent COVID-19. Both conserved end residues are part of each CDR3. D genes are given only for firm matches. Expanded clones get a size class; other rows say once, few or many, or leave the size out.

TRBJ1-2 | TRBV10-3 | NA | once | CAIRDTGGYGYTF | TGTGCCATCAGAGACACGGGAGGCTATGGCTACACCTTC
TRBJ1-2 | TRBV9 | NA | NA | CAGEGQREYGYTF | TGTGCCGGAGAAGGACAGAGGGAGTATGGCTACACCTTC
TRBJ1-4 | TRBV4-2 | NA | NA | CASSQDQGEGNEKLFF | TGTGCCAGCAGCCAAGACCAAGGGGAGGGAAATGAAAAACTGTTTTTT
TRBJ1-1 | TRBV10-3 | NA | NA | CAISYLRVGTEAFF | TGTGCCATCAGCTATCTCAGGGTCGGCACTGAAGCTTTCTTT
TRBJ1-2 | TRBV27 | TRBD1 | many | CASRVYGTDYGYTF | TGTGCCAGCAGAGTATACGGGACAGACTATGGCTACACCTTC
TRBJ1-4 | TRBV30 | TRBD1 | NA | CAWGKDREVEKLFF | TGTGCCTGGGGAAAGGACAGGGAGGTGGAAAAACTGTTTTTT
TRBJ1-4 | TRBV11-1 | NA | NA | CASSRDGANEKLFF | TGTGCCAGCAGCAGAGACGGAGCTAATGAAAAACTGTTTTTT
TRBJ2-2 | TRBV6-5 | NA | NA | CASSYGPGELFF | TGTGCCAGCAGTTATGGGCCCGGGGAGCTGTTTTTT
TRBJ2-1 | TRBV27 | TRBD2 | many | CASSTSQRGVFNEQFF | TGTGCCAGCAGCACCTCCCAGCGGGGGGTCTTTAATGAGCAGTTCTTC
TRBJ1-2 | TRBV19 | NA | once | CASSILGQRTYGYTF | TGTGCCAGTAGTATATTGGGACAACGGACCTATGGCTACACCTTC
TRBJ2-1 | TRBV14 | TRBD2 | NA | CASSLLVAGVRNEQFF | TGTGCCAGCAGCCTTTTGGTAGCGGGGGTTCGAAATGAGCAGTTCTTC
TRBJ1-6 | TRBV9 | NA | NA | CASSVGVAADSPLHF | TGTGCCAGCAGCGTAGGAGTGGCGGCGGATTCACCCCTCCACTTT
TRBJ2-1 | TRBV10-3 | NA | NA | CAIKNGILHNEQFF | TGTGCCATCAAGAACGGGATCCTGCACAATGAGCAGTTCTTC
TRBJ2-3 | TRBV10-3 | NA | medium-sized | CAIRDSETDTQYF | TGTGCCATCAGAGATAGCGAGACAGATACGCAGTATTTT
TRBJ2-2 | TRBV9 | TRBD1 | NA | CASSVSQGAFTGELFF | TGTGCCAGCAGCGTTAGTCAGGGGGCATTCACCGGGGAGCTGTTTTTT
TRBJ2-2 | TRBV29-1 | NA | NA | CSVDRAFNTGELFF | TGCAGCGTTGACAGGGCCTTTAACACCGGGGAGCTGTTTTTT